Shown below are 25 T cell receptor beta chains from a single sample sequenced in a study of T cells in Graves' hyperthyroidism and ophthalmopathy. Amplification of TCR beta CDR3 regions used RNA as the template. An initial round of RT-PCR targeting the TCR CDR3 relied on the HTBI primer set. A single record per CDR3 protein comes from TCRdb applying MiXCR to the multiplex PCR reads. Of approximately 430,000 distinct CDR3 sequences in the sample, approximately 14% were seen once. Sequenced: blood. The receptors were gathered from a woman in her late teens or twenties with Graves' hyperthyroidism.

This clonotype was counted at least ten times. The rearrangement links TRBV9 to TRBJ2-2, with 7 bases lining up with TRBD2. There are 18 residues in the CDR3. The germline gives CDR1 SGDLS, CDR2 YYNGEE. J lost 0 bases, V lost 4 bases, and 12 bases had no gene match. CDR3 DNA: TGTGCCAGCAGCTACGGGGGGATGGCGGTTCCGAACACCGGGGAGCTGTTTTTT. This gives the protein CASSYGGMAVPNTGELFF. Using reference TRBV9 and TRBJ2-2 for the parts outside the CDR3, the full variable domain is DSGVTQTPKHLITATGQRVTLRCSPRSGDLSVYWYQQSLDQGLQFLIQYYNGEERAKGNILERFSAQQFPDLHSELNLSSLELGDSALYFCASSYGGMAVPNTGELFFGEGSRLTVL.

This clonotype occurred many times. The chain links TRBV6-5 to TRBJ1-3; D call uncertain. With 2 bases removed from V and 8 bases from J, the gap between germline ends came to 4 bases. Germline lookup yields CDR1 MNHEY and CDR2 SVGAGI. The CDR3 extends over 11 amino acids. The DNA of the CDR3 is TGTGCCAGCAGTTACGGGGACACCATATATTTT. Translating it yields CASSYGDTIYF.

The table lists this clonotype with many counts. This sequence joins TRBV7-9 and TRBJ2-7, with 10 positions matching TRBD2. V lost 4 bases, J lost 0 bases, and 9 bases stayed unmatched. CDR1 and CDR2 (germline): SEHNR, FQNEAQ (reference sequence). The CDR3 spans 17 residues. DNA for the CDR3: TGTGCCAGCAGCTCAACAGCGGGAGGGGCTATCTCCTACGAGCAGTACTTC. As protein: CASSSTAGGAISYEQYF.

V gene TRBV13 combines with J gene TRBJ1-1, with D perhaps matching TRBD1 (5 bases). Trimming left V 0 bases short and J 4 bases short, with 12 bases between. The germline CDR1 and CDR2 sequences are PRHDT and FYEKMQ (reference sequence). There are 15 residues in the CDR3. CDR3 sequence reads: CASSLGARVSTEAFF. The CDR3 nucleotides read TGTGCCAGCAGCTTAGGAGCCAGGGTAAGCACTGAAGCTTTCTTT.

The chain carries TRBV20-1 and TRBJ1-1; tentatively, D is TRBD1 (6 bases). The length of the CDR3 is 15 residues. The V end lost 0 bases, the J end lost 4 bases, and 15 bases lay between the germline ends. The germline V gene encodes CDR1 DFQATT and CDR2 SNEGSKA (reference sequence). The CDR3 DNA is TGCAGTGCTAGAGATCAGAGCGGGGGGGCCACTGAAGCTTTCTTT. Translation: CSARDQSGGATEAFF.

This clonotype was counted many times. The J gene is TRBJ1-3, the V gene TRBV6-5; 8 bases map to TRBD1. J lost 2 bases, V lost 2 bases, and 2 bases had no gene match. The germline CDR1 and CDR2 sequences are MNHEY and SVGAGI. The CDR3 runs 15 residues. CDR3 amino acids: CASSYADRAGNTIYF. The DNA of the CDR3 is TGTGCCAGCAGTTACGCGGACAGGGCTGGAAACACCATATATTTT.

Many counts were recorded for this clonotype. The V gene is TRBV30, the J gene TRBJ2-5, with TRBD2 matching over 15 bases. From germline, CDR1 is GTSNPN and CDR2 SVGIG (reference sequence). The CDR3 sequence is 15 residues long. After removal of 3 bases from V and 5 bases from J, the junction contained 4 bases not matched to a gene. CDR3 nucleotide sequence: TGTGCCTGGAGGGGGACTAGCGGGAGGAGGGAGACCCAGTACTTC. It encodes CAWRGTSGRRETQYF.

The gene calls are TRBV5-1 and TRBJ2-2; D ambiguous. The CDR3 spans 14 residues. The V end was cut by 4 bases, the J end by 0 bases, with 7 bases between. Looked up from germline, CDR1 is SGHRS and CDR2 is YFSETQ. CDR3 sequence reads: CASSVSPNTGELFF. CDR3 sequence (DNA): TGCGCCAGCAGCGTTAGCCCGAACACCGGGGAGCTGTTTTTT.

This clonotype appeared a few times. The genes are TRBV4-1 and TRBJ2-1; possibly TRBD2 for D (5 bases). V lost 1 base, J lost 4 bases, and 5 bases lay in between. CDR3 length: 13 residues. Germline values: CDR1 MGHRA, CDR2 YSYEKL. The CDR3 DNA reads TGCGCCAGCAGCCAAGCGGGGTACAATGAGCAGTTCTTC. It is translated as CASSQAGYNEQFF.

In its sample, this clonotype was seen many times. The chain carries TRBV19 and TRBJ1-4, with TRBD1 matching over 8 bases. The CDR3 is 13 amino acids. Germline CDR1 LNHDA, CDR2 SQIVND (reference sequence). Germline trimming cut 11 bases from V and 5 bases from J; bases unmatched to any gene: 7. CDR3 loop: CASKTGANEKLFF. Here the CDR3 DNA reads TGTGCCTCAAAGACAGGGGCAAATGAAAAACTGTTTTTT.

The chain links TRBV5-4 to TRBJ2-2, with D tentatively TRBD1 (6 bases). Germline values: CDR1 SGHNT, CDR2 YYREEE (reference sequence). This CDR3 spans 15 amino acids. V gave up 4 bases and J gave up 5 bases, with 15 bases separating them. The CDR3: CASSTRQVSTGELFF. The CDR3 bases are TGTGCCAGCAGCACAAGACAGGTGTCGACCGGGGAGCTGTTTTTT.

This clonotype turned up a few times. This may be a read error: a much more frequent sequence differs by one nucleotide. The CDR3 here is CANSTPAGDLLSRADTQYF. Written as DNA, the CDR3 is TGTGCCAACAGTACTCCCGCCGGGGACCTCCTTTCCAGGGCAGATACGCAGTATTTT. The chain uses TRBV12-3 or TRBV12-4 and TRBJ2-3; D is possibly TRBD1 or TRBD2 (5 bases each). The CDR3 extends over 19 amino acids.

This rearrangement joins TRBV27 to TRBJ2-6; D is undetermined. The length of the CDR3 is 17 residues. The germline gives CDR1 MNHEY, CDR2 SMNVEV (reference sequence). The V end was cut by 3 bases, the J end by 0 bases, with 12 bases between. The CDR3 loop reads CASSLLAASSGANVLTF. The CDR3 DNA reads TGTGCCAGCAGTTTGTTGGCAGCGAGCTCTGGGGCCAACGTCCTGACTTTC. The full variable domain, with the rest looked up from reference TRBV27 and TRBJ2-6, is EAQVTQNPRYLITVTGKKLTVTCSQNMNHEYMSWYRQDPGLGLRQIYYSMNVEVTDKGDVPEGYKVSRKEKRNFPLILESPSPNQTSLYFCASSLLAASSGANVLTFGAGSRLTVL.

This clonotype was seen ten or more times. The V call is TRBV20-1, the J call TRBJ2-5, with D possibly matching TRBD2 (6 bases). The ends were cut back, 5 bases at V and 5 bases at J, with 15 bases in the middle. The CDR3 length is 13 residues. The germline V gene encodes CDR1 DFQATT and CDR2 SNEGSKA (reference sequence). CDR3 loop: CSAWTTAGETQYF. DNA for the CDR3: TGCAGTGCTTGGACTACCGCAGGGGAGACCCAGTACTTC.

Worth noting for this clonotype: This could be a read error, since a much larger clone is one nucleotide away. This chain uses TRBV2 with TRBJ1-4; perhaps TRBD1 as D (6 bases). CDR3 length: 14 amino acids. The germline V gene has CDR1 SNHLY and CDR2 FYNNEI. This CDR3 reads CASSLDSTNERLFF. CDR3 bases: TGTGCCAGCAGTTTGGACAGTACTAATGAAAGACTGTTTTTT.

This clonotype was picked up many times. The CDR3 DNA sequence: TGCAGTGCCATATTGGGACTAGCGGGAGTTAGGAGGATCAATGAGCAGTTCTTC. It encodes CSAILGLAGVRRINEQFF. The chain recombines TRBV20-1 with TRBJ2-1; 14 nucleotides line up with TRBD2. J gave up 6 bases and V 6 bases, and 16 bases lay outside the gene matches. From germline, CDR1 is DFQATT and CDR2 SNEGSKA (reference sequence). There are 18 residues in the CDR3.

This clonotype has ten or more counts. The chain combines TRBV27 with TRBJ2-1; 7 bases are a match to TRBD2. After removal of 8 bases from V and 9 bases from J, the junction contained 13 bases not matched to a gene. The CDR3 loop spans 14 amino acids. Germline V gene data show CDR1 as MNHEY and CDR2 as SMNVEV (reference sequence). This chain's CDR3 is CASGGVAERPEQFF. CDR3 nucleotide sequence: TGTGCCAGCGGGGGGGTGGCGGAAAGGCCTGAGCAGTTCTTC.

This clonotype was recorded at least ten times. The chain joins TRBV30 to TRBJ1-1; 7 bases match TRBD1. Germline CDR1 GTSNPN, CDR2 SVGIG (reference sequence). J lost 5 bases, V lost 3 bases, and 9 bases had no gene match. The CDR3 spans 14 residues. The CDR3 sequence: CAWSRKGGWTEAFF. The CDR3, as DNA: TGTGCCTGGAGCCGCAAAGGGGGCTGGACTGAAGCTTTCTTT.

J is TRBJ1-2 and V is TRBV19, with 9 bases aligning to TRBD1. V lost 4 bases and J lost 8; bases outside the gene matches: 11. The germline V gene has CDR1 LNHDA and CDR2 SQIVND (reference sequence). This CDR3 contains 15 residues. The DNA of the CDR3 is TGTGCCAGTAGTAAACTCTCGGGACAGGGCGGAGGCTACACCTTC. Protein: CASSKLSGQGGGYTF.

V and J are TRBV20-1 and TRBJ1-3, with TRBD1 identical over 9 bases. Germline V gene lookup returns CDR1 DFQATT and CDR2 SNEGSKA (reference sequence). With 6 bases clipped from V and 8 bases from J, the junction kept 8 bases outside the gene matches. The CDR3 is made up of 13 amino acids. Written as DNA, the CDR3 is TGCAGTGCCCCAGGACAGGGGAGATACACCATATATTTT. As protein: CSAPGQGRYTIYF.

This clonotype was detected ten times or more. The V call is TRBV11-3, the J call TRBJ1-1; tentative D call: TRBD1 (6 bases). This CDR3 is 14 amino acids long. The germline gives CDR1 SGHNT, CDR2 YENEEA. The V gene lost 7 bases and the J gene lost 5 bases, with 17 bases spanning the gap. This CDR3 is CASIDRDKDTEAFF. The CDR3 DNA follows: TGTGCCAGCATCGACCGGGACAAAGATACTGAAGCTTTCTTT. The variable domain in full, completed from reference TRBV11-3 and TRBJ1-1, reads EAGVVQSPRYKIIEKKQPVAFWCNPISGHNTLYWYLQNLGQGPELLIRYENEEAVDDSQLPKDRFSAERLKGVDSTLKIQPAELGDSAVYLCASIDRDKDTEAFFGQGTRLTVV.

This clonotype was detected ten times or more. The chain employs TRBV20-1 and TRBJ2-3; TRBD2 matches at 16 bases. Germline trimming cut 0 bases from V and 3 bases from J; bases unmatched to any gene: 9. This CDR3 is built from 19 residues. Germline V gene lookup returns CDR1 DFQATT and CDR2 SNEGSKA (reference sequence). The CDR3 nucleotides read TGCAGTGCTAGAGACTGGGCCGGGACTAGCGGGGGGGCGACAGATACGCAGTATTTT. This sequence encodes CSARDWAGTSGGATDTQYF.

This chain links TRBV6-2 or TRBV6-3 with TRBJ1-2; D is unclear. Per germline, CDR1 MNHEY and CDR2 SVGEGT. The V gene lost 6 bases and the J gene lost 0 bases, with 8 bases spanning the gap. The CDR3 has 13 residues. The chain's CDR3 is CASRSKANYGYTF. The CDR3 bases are TGTGCCAGCAGATCGAAAGCTAACTATGGCTACACCTTC.

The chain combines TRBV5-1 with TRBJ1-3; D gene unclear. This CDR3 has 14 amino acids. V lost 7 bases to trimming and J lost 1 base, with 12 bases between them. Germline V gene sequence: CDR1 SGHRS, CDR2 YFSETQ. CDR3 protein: CASVWADSGNTIYF. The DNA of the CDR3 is TGCGCCAGCGTGTGGGCAGATTCTGGAAACACCATATATTTT.

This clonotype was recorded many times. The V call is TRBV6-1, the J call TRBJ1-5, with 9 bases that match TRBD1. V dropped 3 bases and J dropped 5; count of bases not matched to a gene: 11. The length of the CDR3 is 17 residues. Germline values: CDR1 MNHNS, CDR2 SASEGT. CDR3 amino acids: CASSEGYGTGIYQPQHF. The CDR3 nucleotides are TGTGCCAGCAGTGAGGGGTATGGGACAGGGATTTATCAGCCCCAGCATTTT.